This T cell receptor beta chain was sequenced for a study of shared clonotypes between healthy human individuals. The CDR3 is 16 residues long. V was shortened by 0 bases and J by 2 bases, with 15 bases between the two germline ends. Germline V gene data show CDR1 as SGHRS and CDR2 as YFSETQ. Assay: immunoSEQ multiplex PCR; the TCRdb copy retains only in-frame clones and omits some. The sample contains more than 1.2 million clones, roughly 98.5% of which appear only once. This rearrangement joins TRBV5-1 to TRBJ2-7; D is possibly TRBD1 or TRBD2 (6 bases each). The specimen was naive CD4+ T cells sorted from blood. Subset given: CD45RA+ positively selected. The origin of this receptor is a man aged 25 to 40 in good health. CDR3 protein: CASSLAGAEGAYEQYF. CDR3 nucleotides: TGCGCCAGCAGCTTGGCGGGGGCAGAAGGGGCCTACGAGCAGTACTTC.